Listed here is a single T cell receptor beta chain. The target antigen is unknown. This entry belongs to a study of T cells in Graves' hyperthyroidism and ophthalmopathy. Overall study findings and caveats: Appearing also in blood were most of the thyroid clonotypes expanded above 0.001.

V dropped 6 bases and J dropped 4 bases, with 17 bases sitting between them. The CDR3 length is 14 residues. Germline CDR1 reads SGHDT; CDR2 reads YYEEEE. From approximately 9.5 ml of fresh peripheral blood, PBMCs were isolated. Researchers took RNA transcripts and amplified the TCR beta CDR3 regions from them. Initially, a first-round RT-PCR of the TCR CDR3 employed the HTBI primer set. MiXCR, applied by TCRdb to the multiplex PCR reads, yields one record per CDR3 protein. The data contain roughly 350,000 distinct CDR3 sequences, more than 12% of them singletons. The specimen was blood. The sequence was collected from a woman aged 30 to 39 with Graves' ophthalmopathy. The chain employs TRBV5-6 and TRBJ2-7; no clear D. The CDR3 DNA follows: TGTGCCAGCACGGACCTTGAGGAAAGGTACGAGCAGTACTTC. Translation gives CASTDLEERYEQYF.